Here is one T cell receptor beta chain with its context. Seattle's enrolled individuals joined amid active infection and were then monitored longitudinally. The record originates from a study of blood T cell repertoires in COVID-19. For the study at large: There were acute and convalescent COVID-19 samples, and they came from the United States, Italy and Spain. T cells, B-cell-depleted T cells, or PBMCs supplied cDNA or gDNA.

Original methodology: Estimates of nucleated cell counts were drawn from the amplification of reference gene primers. Profiling relied on immunoSEQ multiplex PCR, and the TCRdb table lists in-frame clones only, not all of them. Clone size and the V and J calls come from that table; the DNA yielded D and trimming. In the table there are 250,000 to 350,000 clones, roughly 84% of which are singletons. V lost 2 bases and J 1 base, leaving 11 bases between the germline ends. Germline CDR1 is GTSNPN and CDR2 is SVGIG (reference sequence). There are 14 residues in the CDR3. V is TRBV30 and J is TRBJ2-5; D not certain. This TCR was recovered from a human donor with COVID-19, enrolled during active disease. The donor label of this sample is uncertain. Sequencing was done on a sample of peripheral blood. The CDR3 here is CAWSPSPGQETQYF. CDR3 sequence (DNA): TGTGCCTGGAGTCCGTCACCAGGCCAAGAGACCCAGTACTTC.